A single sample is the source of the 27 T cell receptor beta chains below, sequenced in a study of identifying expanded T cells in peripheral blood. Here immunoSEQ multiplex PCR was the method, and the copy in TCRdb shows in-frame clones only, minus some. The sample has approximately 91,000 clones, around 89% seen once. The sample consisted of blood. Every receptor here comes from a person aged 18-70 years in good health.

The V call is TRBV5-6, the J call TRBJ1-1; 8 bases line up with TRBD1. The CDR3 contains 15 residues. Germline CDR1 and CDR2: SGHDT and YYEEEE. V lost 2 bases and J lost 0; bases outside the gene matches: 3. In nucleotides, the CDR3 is TGTGCCAGCAGCTTCGGACAGGGAATGAACACTGAAGCTTTCTTT. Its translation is CASSFGQGMNTEAFF.

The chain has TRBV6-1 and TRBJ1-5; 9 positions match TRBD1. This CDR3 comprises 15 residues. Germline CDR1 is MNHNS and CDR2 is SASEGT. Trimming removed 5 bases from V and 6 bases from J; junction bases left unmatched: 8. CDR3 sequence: CASSHKTGGVQPQHF. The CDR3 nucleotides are TGTGCCAGCAGTCATAAGACAGGGGGGGTTCAGCCCCAGCATTTT.

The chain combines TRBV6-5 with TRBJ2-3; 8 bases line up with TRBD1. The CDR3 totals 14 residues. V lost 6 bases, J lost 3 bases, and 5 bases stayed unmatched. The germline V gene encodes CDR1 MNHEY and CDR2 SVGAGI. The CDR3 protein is CASRRDRSTDTQYF. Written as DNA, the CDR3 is TGTGCCAGCAGGCGGGACAGGTCGACAGATACGCAGTATTTT.

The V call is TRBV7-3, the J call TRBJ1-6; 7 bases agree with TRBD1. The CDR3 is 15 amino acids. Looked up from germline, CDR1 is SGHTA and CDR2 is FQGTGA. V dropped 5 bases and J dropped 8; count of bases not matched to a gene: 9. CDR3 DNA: TGTGCCAGCAGCGCAGCCAGGGGGGCCGATTCACCCCTCCACTTT. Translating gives CASSAARGADSPLHF.

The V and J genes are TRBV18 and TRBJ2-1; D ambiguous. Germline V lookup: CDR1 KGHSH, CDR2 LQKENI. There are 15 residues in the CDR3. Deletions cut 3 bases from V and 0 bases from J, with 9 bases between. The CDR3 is CASSPRLSSYNEQFF. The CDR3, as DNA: TGTGCCAGCTCACCGAGGCTTAGCTCCTACAATGAGCAGTTCTTC.

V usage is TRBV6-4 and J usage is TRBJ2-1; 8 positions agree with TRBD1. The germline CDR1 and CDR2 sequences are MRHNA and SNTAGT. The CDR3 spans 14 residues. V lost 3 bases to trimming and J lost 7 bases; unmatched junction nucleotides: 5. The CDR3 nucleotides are TGTGCCAGCAGTGAACAGGGGGATAAGAATGAGCAGTTCTTC. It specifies CASSEQGDKNEQFF.

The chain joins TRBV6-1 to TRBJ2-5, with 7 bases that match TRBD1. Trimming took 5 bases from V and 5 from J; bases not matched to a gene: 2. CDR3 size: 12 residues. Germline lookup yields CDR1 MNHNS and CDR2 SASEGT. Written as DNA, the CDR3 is TGTGCCAGCAGTATACAGGGGGAGACCCAGTACTTC. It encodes CASSIQGETQYF.

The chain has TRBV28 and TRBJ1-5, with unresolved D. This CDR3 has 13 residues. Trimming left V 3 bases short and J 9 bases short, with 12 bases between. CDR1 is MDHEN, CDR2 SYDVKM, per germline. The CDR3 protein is CASSFGTSRPQHF. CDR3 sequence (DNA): TGTGCCAGCAGTTTCGGCACCTCCCGGCCCCAGCATTTT.

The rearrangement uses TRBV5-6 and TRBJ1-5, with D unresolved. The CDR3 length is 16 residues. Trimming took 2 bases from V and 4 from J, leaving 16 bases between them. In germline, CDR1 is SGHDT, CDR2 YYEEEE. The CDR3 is CASSFLGEMGNQPQHF. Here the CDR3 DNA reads TGTGCCAGCAGCTTCCTCGGGGAAATGGGGAATCAGCCCCAGCATTTT.

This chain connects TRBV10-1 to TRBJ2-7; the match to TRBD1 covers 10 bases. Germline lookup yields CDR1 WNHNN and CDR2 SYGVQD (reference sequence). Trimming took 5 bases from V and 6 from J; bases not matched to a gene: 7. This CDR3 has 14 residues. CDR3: CASSSGTGAGEQYF. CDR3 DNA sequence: TGCGCCAGCAGTTCCGGGACAGGGGCCGGCGAGCAGTACTTC.

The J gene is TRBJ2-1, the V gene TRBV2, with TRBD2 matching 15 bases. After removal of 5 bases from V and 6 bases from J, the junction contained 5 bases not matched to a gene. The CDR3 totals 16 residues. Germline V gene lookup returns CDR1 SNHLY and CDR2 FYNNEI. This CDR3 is CASSSQGLAGGNEQFF. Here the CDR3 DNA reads TGTGCCAGCAGTTCACAGGGACTAGCGGGGGGCAATGAGCAGTTCTTC.

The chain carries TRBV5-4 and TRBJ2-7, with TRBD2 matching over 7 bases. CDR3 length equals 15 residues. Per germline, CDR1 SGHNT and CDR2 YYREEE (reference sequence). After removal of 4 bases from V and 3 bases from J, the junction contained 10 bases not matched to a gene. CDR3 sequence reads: CASSLSGGVDYEQYF. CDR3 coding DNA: TGTGCCAGCAGCCTTAGTGGGGGGGTGGACTACGAGCAGTACTTC.

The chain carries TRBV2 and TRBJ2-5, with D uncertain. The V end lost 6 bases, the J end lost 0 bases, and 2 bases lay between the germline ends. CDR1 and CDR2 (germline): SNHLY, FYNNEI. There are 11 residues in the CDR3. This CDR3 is CASSYQETQYF. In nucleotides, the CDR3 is TGTGCCAGCAGCTACCAAGAGACCCAGTACTTC.

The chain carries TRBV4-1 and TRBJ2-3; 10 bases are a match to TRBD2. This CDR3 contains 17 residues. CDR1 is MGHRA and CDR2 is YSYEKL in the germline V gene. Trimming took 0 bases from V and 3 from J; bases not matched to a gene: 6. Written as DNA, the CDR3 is TGCGCCAGCAGCCAAGATCCAGCGGGGGGGTATACAGATACGCAGTATTTT. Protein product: CASSQDPAGGYTDTQYF.

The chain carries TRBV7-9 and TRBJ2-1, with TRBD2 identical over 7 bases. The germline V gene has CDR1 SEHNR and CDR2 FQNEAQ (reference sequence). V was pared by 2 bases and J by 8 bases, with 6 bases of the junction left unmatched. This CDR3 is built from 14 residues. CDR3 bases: TGTGCCAGCAGCTTACTATCCCGGGGGGATGAGCAGTTCTTC. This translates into CASSLLSRGDEQFF.

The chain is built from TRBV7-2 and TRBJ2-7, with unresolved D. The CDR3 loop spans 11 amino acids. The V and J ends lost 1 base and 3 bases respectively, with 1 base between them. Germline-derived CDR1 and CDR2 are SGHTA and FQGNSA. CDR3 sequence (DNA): TGTGCCAGCAGCTTAGACTACGAGCAGTACTTC. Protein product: CASSLDYEQYF.

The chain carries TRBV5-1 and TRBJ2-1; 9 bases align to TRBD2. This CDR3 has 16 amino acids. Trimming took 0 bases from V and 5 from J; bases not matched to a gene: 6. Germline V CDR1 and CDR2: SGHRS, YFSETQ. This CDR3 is CASSLGQRGANNEQFF. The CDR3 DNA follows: TGCGCCAGCAGCTTGGGGCAGCGGGGGGCTAACAATGAGCAGTTCTTC. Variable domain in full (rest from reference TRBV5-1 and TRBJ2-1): KAGVTQTPRYLIKTRGQQVTLSCSPISGHRSVSWYQQTPGQGLQFLFEYFSETQRNKGNFPGRFSGRQFSNSRSEMNVSTLELGDSALYLCASSLGQRGANNEQFFGPGTRLTVL.

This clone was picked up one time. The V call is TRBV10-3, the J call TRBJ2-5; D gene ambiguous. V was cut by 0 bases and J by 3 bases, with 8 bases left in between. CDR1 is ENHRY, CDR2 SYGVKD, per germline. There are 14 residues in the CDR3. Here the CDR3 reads CAISESTRKETQYF. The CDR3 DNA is TGTGCCATCAGTGAGTCGACGAGAAAAGAGACCCAGTACTTC.

CDR3 bases: TGCAGCGTGAACCCGGACAGGTTCTATGGCTACACCTTC. As protein: CSVNPDRFYGYTF. The chain couples TRBV29-1 to TRBJ1-2, with TRBD1 matching over 7 bases. The V and J ends lost 6 bases and 4 bases, in that order; junction bases with no gene match: 8. CDR1 is SQVTM, CDR2 ANQGSEA, per germline. CDR3 length: 13 amino acids.

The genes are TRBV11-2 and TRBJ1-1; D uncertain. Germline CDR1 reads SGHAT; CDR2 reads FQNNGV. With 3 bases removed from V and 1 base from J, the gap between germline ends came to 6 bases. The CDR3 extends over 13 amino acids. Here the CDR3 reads CASSFLPNTEAFF. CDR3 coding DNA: TGTGCCAGCAGCTTTTTGCCGAACACTGAAGCTTTCTTT.

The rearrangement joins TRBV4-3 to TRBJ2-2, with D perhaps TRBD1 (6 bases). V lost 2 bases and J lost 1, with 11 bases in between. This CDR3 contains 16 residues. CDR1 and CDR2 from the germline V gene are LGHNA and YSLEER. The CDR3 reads CASSQSTDRNTGELFF. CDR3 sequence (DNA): TGCGCCAGCAGCCAATCGACGGACAGGAACACCGGGGAGCTGTTTTTT.

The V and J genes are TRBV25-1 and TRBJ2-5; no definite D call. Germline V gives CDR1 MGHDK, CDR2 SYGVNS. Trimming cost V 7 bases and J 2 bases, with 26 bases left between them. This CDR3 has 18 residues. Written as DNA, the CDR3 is TGTGCCAGCATTCCTCCCCCCCTTTCTGATAGCACTCAAGAGACCCAGTACTTC. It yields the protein CASIPPPLSDSTQETQYF.

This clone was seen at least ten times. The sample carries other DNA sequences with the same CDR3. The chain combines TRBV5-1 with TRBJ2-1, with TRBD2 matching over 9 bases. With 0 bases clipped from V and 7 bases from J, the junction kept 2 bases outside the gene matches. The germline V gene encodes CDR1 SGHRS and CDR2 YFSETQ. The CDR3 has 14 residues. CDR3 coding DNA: TGCGCCAGCAGCTTGGGGCTAGCGGGAAATGAGCAGTTCTTC. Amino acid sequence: CASSLGLAGNEQFF.

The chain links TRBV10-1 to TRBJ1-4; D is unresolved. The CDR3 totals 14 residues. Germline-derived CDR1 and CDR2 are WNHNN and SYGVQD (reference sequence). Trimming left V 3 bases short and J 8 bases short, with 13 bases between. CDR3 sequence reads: CASSDRVEPEKLFF. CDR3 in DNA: TGCGCCAGCAGTGATAGGGTGGAACCCGAAAAACTGTTTTTT.

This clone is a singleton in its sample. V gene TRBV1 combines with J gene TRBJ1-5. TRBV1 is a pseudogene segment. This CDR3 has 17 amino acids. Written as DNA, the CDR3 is TGCACCAGCAGCCACCCCCGTGAGGTTTATAGCAATCAGCCCCAGCATTTT. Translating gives CTSSHPREVYSNQPQHF.

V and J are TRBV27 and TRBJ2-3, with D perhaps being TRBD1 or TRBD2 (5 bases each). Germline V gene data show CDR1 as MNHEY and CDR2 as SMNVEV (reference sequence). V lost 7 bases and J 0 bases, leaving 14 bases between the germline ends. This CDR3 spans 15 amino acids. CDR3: CASTQGRASTDTQYF. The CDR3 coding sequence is TGTGCCAGCACCCAGGGACGGGCTAGCACAGATACGCAGTATTTT.

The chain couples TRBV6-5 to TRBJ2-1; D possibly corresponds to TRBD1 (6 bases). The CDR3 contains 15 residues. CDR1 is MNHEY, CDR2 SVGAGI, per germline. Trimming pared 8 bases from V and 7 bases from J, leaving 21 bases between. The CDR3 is CASGTTQQQGNEQFF. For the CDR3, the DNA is TGTGCCAGCGGGACGACGCAGCAACAGGGTAATGAGCAGTTCTTC.